This TCR beta chain was captured in a study of cytomegalovirus exposure and HLA in healthy donors. For the study at large: An early data release held 70 million to 90 million unique TCRs from HLA-typed donors. Broader study findings: Presence/absence analyses supposed approximately even sequencing depth among donors. Association with HLA alleles at 0.05 false discovery rate was found for around 17,000 TCR beta sequences in a later analysis.

In regard to this clone: Antigen unknown.

PCR used 60 Vbeta primers and 13 Jbeta primers. This table comes from immunoSEQ multiplex PCR, and its TCRdb copy is limited to in-frame clones, with some not included. This table has fewer than 120,000 clones, roughly three quarters appearing once. The germline CDR1 and CDR2 sequences are SGHTA and FQGTGA. V dropped 4 bases and J dropped 0 bases, with 6 bases sitting between them. The length of the CDR3 is 13 residues. The J gene is TRBJ1-1, the V gene TRBV7-3; D might be TRBD1 (6 bases). The TCR originated in a man younger than 45 in good health and CMV-seropositive. Sequenced material: PBMCs. CDR3 DNA: TGTGCCAGCAGCTGGACAGTGAACACTGAAGCTTTCTTT. It codes for CASSWTVNTEAFF.